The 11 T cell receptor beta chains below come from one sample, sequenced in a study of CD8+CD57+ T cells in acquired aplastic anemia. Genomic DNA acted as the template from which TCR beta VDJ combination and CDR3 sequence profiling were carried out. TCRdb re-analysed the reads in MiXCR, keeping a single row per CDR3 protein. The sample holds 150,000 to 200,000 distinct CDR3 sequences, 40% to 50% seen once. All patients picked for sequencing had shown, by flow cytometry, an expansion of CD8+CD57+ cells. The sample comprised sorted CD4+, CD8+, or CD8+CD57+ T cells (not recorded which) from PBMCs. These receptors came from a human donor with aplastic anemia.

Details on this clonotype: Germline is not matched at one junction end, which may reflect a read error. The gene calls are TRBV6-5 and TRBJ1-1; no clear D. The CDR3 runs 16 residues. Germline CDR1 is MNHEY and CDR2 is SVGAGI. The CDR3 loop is CAGSYRIRVRNTEAFF. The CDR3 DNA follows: TGTGCCGGCAGTTACCGTATCCGGGTCCGGAACACTGAAGCTTTCTTT.

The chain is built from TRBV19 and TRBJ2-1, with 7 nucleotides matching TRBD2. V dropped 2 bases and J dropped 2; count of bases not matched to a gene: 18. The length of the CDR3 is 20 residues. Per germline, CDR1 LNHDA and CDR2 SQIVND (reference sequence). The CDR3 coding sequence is TGTGCCAGTAGTATACCCCTCGGGAACCGACTAGCCGGTACCTACAATGAGCAGTTCTTC. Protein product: CASSIPLGNRLAGTYNEQFF.

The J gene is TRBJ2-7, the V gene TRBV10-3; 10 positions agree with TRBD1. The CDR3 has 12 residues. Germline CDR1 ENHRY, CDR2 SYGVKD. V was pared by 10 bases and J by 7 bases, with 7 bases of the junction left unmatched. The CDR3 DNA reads TGTGCCACCACGGGACAGGGGCCTGAGCAGTACTTC. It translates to CATTGQGPEQYF.

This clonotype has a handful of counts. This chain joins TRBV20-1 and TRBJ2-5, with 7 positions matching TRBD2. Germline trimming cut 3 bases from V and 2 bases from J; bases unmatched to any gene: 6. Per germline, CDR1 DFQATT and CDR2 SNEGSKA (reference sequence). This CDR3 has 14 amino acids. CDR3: CSARESSGQETQYF. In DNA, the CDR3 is TGCAGTGCTAGGGAGTCTAGCGGACAAGAGACCCAGTACTTC.

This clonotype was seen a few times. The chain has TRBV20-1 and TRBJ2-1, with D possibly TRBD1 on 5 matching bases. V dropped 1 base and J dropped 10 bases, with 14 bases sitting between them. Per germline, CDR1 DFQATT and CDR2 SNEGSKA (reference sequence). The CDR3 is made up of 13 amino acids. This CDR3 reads CSARGTRDWEQFF. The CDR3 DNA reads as TGCAGTGCTAGAGGGACAAGGGATTGGGAGCAGTTCTTC.

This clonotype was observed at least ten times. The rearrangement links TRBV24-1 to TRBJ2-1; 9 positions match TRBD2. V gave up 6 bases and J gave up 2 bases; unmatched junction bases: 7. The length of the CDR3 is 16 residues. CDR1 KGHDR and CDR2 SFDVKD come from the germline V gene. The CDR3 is CATSTPSGTPYNEQFF. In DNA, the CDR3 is TGTGCCACCAGTACTCCTAGCGGGACACCCTACAATGAGCAGTTCTTC.

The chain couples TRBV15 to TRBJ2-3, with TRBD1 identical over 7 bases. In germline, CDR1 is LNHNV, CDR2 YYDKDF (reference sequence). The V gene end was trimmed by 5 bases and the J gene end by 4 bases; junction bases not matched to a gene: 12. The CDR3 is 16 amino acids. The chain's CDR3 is CATSGKAGGGADTQYF. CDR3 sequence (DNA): TGTGCCACCAGCGGGAAGGCAGGGGGTGGTGCAGATACGCAGTATTTT.

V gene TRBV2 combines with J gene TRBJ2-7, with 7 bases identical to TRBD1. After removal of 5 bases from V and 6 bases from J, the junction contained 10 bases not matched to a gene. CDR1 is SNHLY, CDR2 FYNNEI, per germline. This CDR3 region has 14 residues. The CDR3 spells CASSRPATGIEQYF. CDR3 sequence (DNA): TGTGCCAGCAGTAGACCGGCGACAGGGATCGAGCAGTACTTC.

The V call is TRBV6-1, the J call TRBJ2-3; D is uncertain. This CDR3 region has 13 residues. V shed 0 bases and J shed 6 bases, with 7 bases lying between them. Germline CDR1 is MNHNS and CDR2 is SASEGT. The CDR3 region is CASSEALRDTQYF. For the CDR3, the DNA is TGTGCCAGCAGTGAAGCGCTTCGGGATACGCAGTATTTT.

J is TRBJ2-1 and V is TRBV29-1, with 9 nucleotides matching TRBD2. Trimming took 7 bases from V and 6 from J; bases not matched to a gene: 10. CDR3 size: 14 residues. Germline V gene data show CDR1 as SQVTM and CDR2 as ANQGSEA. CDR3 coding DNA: TGCAGCGCTAGAACACTAGCGGGTTTCAATGAGCAGTTCTTC. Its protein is CSARTLAGFNEQFF.

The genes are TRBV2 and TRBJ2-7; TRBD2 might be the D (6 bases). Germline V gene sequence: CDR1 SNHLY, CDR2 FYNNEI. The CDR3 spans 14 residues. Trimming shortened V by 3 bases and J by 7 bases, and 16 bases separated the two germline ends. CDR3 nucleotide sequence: TGTGCCAGCAGTGAGACCGGGACTCAGGAGGAGCAGTACTTC. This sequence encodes CASSETGTQEEQYF.